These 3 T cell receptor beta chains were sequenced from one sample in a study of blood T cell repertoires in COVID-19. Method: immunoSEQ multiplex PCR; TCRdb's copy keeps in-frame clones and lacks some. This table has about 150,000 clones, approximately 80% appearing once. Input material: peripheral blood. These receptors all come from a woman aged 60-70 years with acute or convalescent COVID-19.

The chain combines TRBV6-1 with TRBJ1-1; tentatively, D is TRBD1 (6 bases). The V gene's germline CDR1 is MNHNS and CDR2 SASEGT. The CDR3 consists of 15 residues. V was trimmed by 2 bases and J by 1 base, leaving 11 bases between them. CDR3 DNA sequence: TGTGCCAGCAGTGAACAGGGGCAGGGGAACACTGAAGCTTTCTTT. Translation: CASSEQGQGNTEAFF.

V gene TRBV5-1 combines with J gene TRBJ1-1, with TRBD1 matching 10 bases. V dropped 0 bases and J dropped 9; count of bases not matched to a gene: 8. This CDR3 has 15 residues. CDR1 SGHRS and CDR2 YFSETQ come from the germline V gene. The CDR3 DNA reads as TGCGCCAGCAGCTTGGATGGACAGGGGGGACCGAAAGCTTTCTTT. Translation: CASSLDGQGGPKAFF.

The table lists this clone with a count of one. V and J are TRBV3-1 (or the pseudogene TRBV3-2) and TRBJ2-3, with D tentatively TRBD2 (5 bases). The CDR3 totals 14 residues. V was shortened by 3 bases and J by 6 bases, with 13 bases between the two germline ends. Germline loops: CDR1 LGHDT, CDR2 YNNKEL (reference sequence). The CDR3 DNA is TGTGCCAGCAGCCAGGCCTACCAGCGGGATACGCAGTATTTT. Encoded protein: CASSQAYQRDTQYF.